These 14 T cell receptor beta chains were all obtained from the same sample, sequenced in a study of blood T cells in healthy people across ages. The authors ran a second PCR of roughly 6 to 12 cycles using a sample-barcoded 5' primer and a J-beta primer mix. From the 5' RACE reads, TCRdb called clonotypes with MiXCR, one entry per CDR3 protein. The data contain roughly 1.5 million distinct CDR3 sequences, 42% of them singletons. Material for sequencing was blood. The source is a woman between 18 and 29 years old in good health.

CDR3 protein: CASSLQVTGDYGYTF. The CDR3 nucleotides read TGCGCCAGCAGCTTGCAGGTCACAGGAGACTATGGCTACACCTTC. This chain joins TRBV5-1 and TRBJ1-2, with D maybe TRBD1 (5 bases). Germline V gene data show CDR1 as SGHRS and CDR2 as YFSETQ. V was cut by 1 base and J by 3 bases, with 13 bases left in between. The CDR3 is 15 residues long. Using reference TRBV5-1 and TRBJ1-2 for the parts outside the CDR3, the full variable domain is KAGVTQTPRYLIKTRGQQVTLSCSPISGHRSVSWYQQTPGQGLQFLFEYFSETQRNKGNFPGRFSGRQFSNSRSEMNVSTLELGDSALYLCASSLQVTGDYGYTFGSGTRLTVV.

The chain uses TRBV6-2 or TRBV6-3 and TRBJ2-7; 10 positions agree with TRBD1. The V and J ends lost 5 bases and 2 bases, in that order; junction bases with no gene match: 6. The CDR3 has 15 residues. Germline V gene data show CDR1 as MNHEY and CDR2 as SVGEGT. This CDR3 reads CASSLWDRGTYEQYF. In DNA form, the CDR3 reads TGTGCCAGCAGTCTATGGGACAGGGGAACCTACGAGCAGTACTTC.

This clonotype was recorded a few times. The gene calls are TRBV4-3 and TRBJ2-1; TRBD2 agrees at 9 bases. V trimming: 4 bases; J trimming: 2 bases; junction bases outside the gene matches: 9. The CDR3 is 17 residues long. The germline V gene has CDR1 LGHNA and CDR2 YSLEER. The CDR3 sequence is CASSPQTSGYTYNEQFF. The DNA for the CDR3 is TGCGCCAGCAGCCCACAGACTAGCGGTTATACCTACAATGAGCAGTTCTTC.

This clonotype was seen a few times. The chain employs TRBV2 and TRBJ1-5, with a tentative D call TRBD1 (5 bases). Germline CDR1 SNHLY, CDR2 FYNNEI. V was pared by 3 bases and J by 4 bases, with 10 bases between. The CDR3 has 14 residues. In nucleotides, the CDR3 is TGTGCCAGCAGTGACCGGACAAAAAATCAGCCCCAGCATTTT. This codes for CASSDRTKNQPQHF.

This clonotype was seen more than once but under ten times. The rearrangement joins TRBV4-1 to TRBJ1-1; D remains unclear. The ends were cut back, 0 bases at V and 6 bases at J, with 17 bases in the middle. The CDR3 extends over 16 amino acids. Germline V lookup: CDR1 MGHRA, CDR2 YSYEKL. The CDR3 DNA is TGCGCCAGCAGCCAAGATTCCACCACGGTGTTCGCTGAAGCTTTCTTT. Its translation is CASSQDSTTVFAEAFF.

CDR3 region: CSAPDQTPYNEQFF. CDR3 nucleotide sequence: TGCAGTGCCCCGGACCAAACGCCGTACAATGAGCAGTTCTTC. The rearrangement links TRBV20-1 to TRBJ2-1; D not resolved. Trimming took off 6 bases at V and 4 bases at J, with 16 bases between the two ends. The CDR3 has 14 residues. Germline assignment: CDR1 DFQATT and CDR2 SNEGSKA (reference sequence).

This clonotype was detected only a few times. The CDR3 loop is CASSLASWAGPYEQYF. The CDR3 bases are TGTGCCAGCAGCTTAGCTTCTTGGGCGGGGCCCTACGAGCAGTACTTC. This chain uses TRBV7-2 with TRBJ2-7; possibly TRBD2 for D (6 bases). Deletions cut 0 bases from V and 2 bases from J, with 14 bases between. CDR3 length equals 16 residues. The germline V gene has CDR1 SGHTA and CDR2 FQGNSA.

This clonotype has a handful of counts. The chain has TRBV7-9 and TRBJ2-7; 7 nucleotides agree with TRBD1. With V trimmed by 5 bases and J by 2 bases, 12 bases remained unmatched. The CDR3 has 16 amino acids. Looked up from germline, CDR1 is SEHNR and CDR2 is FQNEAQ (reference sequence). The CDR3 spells CASSPIWWGQPYEQYF. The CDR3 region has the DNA TGTGCCAGCAGCCCTATCTGGTGGGGACAGCCCTACGAGCAGTACTTC.

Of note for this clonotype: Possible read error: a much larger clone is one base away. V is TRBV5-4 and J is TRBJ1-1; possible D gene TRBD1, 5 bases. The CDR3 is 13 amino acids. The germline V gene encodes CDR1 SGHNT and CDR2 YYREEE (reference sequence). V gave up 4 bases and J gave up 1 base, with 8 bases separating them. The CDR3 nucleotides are TGTGCCAGCAGCGCGACAGAGAACACTGAAGCTTTCTTT. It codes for CASSATENTEAFF.

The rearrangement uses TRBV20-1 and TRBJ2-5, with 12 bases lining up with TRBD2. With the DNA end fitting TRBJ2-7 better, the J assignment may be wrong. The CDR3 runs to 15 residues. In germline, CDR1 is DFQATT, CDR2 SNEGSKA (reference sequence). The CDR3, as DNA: TGCAGTGCTAGAGATCCTAGCGGGAGGGCCTACGAGCAGTACTTC. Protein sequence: CSARDPSGRAYEQYF.

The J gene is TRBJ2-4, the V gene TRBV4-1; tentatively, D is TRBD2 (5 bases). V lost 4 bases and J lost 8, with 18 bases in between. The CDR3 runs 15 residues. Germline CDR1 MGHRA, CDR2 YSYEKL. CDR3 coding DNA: TGCGCCAGCAGCCGCGTAGCGAGGCAGTTGGACATTCAGTACTTC. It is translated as CASSRVARQLDIQYF.

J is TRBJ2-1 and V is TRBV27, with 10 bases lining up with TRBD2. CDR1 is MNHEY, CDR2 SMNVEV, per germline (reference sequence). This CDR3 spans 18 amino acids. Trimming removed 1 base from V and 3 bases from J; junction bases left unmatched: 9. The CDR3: CASSLWPPTSGYYNEQFF. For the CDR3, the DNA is TGTGCCAGCAGTTTATGGCCCCCGACTAGCGGGTACTACAATGAGCAGTTCTTC.

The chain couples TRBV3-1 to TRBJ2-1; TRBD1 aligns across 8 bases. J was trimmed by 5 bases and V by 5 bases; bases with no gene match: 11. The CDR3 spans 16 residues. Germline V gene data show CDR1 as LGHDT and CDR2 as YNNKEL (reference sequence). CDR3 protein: CASSFPGRTGNNEQFF. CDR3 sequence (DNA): TGTGCCAGCAGCTTCCCGGGCCGGACAGGGAACAATGAGCAGTTCTTC.

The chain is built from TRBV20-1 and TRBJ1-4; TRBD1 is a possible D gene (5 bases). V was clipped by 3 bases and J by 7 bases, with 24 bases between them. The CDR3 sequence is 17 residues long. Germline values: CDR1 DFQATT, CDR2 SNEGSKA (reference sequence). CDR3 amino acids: CSARKGGVARGGEKLFF. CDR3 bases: TGCAGTGCTAGGAAGGGAGGGGTCGCCCGGGGAGGTGAAAAACTGTTTTTT.